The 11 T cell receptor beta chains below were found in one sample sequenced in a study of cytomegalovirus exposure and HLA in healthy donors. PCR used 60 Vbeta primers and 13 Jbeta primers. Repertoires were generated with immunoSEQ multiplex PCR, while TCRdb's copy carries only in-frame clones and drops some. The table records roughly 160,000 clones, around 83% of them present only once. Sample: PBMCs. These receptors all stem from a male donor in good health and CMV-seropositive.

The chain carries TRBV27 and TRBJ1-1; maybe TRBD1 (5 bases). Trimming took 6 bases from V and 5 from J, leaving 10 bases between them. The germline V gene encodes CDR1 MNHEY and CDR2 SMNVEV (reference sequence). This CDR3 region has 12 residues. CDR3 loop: CASRHRQTEAFF. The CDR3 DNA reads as TGTGCCAGCAGGCACCGACAGACTGAAGCTTTCTTT.

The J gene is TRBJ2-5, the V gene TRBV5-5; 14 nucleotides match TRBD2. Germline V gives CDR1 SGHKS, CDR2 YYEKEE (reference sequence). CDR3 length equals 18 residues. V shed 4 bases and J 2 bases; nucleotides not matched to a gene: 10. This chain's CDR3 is CASSPGLAGVGGQETQYF. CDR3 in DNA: TGTGCCAGCAGCCCGGGACTAGCGGGAGTCGGGGGACAAGAGACCCAGTACTTC.

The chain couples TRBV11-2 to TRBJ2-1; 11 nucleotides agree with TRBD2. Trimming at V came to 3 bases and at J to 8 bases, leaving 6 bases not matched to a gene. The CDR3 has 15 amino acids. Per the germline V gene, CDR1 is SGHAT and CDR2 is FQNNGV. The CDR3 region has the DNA TGTGCCAGCAGCTTTACTAGCGGGGGAAGAGATGAGCAGTTCTTC. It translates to CASSFTSGGRDEQFF. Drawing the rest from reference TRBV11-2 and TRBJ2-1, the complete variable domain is EAGVAQSPRYKIIEKRQSVAFWCNPISGHATLYWYQQILGQGPKLLIQFQNNGVVDDSQLPKDRFSAERLKGVDSTLKIQPAKLEDSAVYLCASSFTSGGRDEQFFGPGTRLTVL.

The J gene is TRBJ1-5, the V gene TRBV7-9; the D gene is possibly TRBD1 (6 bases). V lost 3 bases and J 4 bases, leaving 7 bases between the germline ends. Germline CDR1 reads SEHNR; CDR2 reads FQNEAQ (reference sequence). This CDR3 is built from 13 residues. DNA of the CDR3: TGTGCCAGCAGCTTGCAGGGGAATCAGCCCCAGCATTTT. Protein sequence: CASSLQGNQPQHF. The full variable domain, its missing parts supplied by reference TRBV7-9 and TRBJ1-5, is DTGVSQNPRHKITKRGQNVTFRCDPISEHNRLYWYRQTLGQGPEFLTYFQNEAQLEKSRLLSDRFSAERPKGSFSTLEIQRTEQGDSAMYLCASSLQGNQPQHFGDGTRLSIL.

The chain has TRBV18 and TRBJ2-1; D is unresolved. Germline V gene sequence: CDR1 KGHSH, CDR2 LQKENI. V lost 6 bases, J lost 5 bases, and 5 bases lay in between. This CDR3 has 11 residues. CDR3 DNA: TGTGCCAGCTCGTCAGACAATGAGCAGTTCTTC. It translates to CASSSDNEQFF.

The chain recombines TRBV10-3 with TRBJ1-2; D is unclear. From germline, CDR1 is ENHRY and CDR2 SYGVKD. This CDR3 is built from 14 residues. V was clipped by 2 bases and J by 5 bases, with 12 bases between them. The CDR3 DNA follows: TGTGCCATCAGTGAGCCCGACGAGGCGTATGGCTACACCTTC. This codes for CAISEPDEAYGYTF.

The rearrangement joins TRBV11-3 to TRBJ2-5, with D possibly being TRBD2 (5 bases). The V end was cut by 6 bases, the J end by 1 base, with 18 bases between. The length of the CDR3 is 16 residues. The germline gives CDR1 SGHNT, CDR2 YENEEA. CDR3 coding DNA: TGTGCCAGCAGTTCCTCGGTGAGGGCAGCCCAAGAGACCCAGTACTTC. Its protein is CASSSSVRAAQETQYF. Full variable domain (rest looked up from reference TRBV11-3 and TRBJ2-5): EAGVVQSPRYKIIEKKQPVAFWCNPISGHNTLYWYLQNLGQGPELLIRYENEEAVDDSQLPKDRFSAERLKGVDSTLKIQPAELGDSAVYLCASSSSVRAAQETQYFGPGTRLLVL.

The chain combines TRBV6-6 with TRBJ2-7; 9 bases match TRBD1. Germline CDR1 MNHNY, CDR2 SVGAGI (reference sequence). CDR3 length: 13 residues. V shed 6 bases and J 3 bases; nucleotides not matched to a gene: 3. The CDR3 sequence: CASSGQGFYEQYF. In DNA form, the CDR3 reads TGTGCCAGCAGCGGACAGGGGTTCTACGAGCAGTACTTC.

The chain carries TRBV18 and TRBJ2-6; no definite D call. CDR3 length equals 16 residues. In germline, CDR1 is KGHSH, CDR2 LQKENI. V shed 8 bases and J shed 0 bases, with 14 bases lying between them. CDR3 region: CASANRASSGANVLTF. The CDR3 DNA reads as TGTGCCAGCGCGAATCGTGCTAGCTCTGGGGCCAACGTCCTGACTTTC.

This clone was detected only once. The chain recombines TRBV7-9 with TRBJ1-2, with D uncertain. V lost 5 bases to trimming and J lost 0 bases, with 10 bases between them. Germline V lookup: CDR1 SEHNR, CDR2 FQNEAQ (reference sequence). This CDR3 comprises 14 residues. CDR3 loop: CASSAGPTNYGYTF. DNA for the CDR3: TGTGCCAGCAGCGCGGGTCCTACTAACTATGGCTACACCTTC.

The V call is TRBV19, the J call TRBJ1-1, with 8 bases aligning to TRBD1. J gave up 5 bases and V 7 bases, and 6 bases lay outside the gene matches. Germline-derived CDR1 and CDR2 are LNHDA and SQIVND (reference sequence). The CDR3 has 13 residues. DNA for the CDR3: TGTGCCAGTACGCAGGGGGCGGAGACTGAAGCTTTCTTT. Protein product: CASTQGAETEAFF.